The 28 T cell receptor beta chains below all came from one sample that was sequenced in a study of PD-1 blockade in classical Hodgkin lymphoma. The table came from immunoSEQ multiplex PCR; TCRdb's copy has only in-frame clones and leaves some out. Of 20,000 or so clones listed, roughly 80% are singletons. The time point was: cycle 4 day 1 (C4D1), after about 6 weeks of nivolumab. Every patient was affected by relapse after autologous stem cell transplantation, while exposure to brentuximab vedotin was not uniform. CD4+ T cells were purified from thawed PBMCs by magnetic negative selection. Here the sequenced sample was CD4+ T cells from blood, taken before the fourth cycle of nivolumab. All receptors come from a human donor with classical Hodgkin lymphoma.

The chain couples TRBV6-1 to TRBJ2-1; TRBD2 might be the D (6 bases). The CDR3 is 18 residues long. Germline V gives CDR1 MNHNS, CDR2 SASEGT. Trimming cost V 0 bases and J 2 bases, with 17 bases left between them. CDR3 DNA: TGTGCCAGCAGTGAAGCAGGCTGGTATAGCGGAACCTACAATGAGCAGTTCTTC. This gives the protein CASSEAGWYSGTYNEQFF.

This chain joins TRBV29-1 and TRBJ2-7, with TRBD1 identical over 12 bases. V was clipped by 6 bases and J by 5 bases; unmatched bases: 8. The germline CDR1 and CDR2 sequences are SQVTM and ANQGSEA. The CDR3 loop spans 14 amino acids. The CDR3 reads CSVGTGGLGHEQYF. In DNA, the CDR3 is TGCAGCGTGGGGACAGGGGGCTTGGGGCACGAGCAGTACTTC.

J is TRBJ1-1 and V is TRBV29-1, with TRBD1 matching 7 bases. Germline V gives CDR1 SQVTM, CDR2 ANQGSEA. The V segment lost 4 bases and the J segment 1 base; nucleotides outside the gene matches: 21. This CDR3 spans 19 amino acids. The CDR3 sequence: CSVVGRPGQNFWGNTEAFF. The DNA of the CDR3 is TGCAGCGTTGTTGGCCGACCGGGACAGAATTTCTGGGGGAACACTGAAGCTTTCTTT.

This clone has only one observation. V and J are TRBV19 and TRBJ1-5; D is uncertain. The V gene's germline CDR1 is LNHDA and CDR2 SQIVND (reference sequence). Deletions cut 5 bases from V and 0 bases from J, with 8 bases between. This CDR3 contains 14 residues. CDR3 nucleotides: TGTGCCAGTAGTCCCCTGACTAGCAATCAGCCCCAGCATTTT. Translation: CASSPLTSNQPQHF. Filled out from reference TRBV19 and TRBJ1-5, the complete variable domain reads DGGITQSPKYLFRKEGQNVTLSCEQNLNHDAMYWYRQDPGQGLRLIYYSQIVNDFQKGDIAEGYSVSREKKESFPLTVTSAQKNPTAFYLCASSPLTSNQPQHFGDGTRLSIL.

The CDR3 coding sequence is TGTGCCAGCAGCGCGGTAGCGGGAGGGCCCGGAAATGAGCAGTTCTTC. This translates into CASSAVAGGPGNEQFF. The chain combines TRBV9 with TRBJ2-1; 11 positions match TRBD2. The ends lost 3 bases at V and 7 bases at J; junction bases unmatched: 9. The CDR3 runs 16 residues. The V gene's germline CDR1 is SGDLS and CDR2 YYNGEE.

The J gene is TRBJ1-2, the V gene TRBV30; 7 bases match TRBD1. V dropped 2 bases and J dropped 8; count of bases not matched to a gene: 5. The CDR3 is made up of 12 amino acids. The germline CDR1 and CDR2 sequences are GTSNPN and SVGIG (reference sequence). The CDR3 DNA reads as TGTGCCTGGAGTCCAGGGGGATCCGGCTACACCTTC. Its protein product is CAWSPGGSGYTF.

The chain is built from TRBV6-5 and TRBJ1-5; weak D call: TRBD1 (6 bases). Germline V gene sequence: CDR1 MNHEY, CDR2 SVGAGI. This CDR3 contains 12 residues. V was clipped by 5 bases and J by 9 bases, with 11 bases between them. CDR3 sequence: CASSPRGLPQHF. CDR3 nucleotides: TGTGCCAGCAGTCCCCGGGGGCTGCCCCAGCATTTT.

V gene TRBV27 combines with J gene TRBJ2-4; 7 bases map to TRBD1. The CDR3 has 17 residues. Germline CDR1 reads MNHEY; CDR2 reads SMNVEV (reference sequence). V shed 8 bases, J shed 0 bases, and the junction held 13 bases outside the gene matches. The CDR3 loop is CASGPIDRVRAKNIQYF. CDR3 nucleotides: TGTGCCAGCGGTCCTATTGACAGGGTTCGAGCCAAAAACATTCAGTACTTC.

In its sample, this clone was seen a few times. The chain uses TRBV28 and TRBJ1-1; D is undetermined. Between the trimmed V and J ends, which lost 10 bases and 6 bases, there was a span of 18 bases. CDR1 MDHEN and CDR2 SYDVKM come from the germline V gene. CDR3 length equals 13 residues. CDR3 sequence: CATTPGFPAEAFF. CDR3 coding DNA: TGTGCCACCACTCCGGGGTTTCCAGCTGAAGCTTTCTTT. The whole variable domain, remainder taken from reference TRBV28 and TRBJ1-1, is DVKVTQSSRYLVKRTGEKVFLECVQDMDHENMFWYRQDPGLGLRLIYFSYDVKMKEKGDIPEGYSVSREKKERFSLILESASTNQTSMYLCATTPGFPAEAFFGQGTRLTVV.

The sample holds one count of this clone. The V and J genes are TRBV11-2 and TRBJ2-2, with 9 bases identical to TRBD2. Germline loops: CDR1 SGHAT, CDR2 FQNNGV. The CDR3 covers 15 residues. Trimming cost V 2 bases and J 6 bases; bases outside gene matches: 4. The CDR3 spells CASSLTGTSPGELFF. The CDR3 nucleotides are TGTGCCAGCAGCTTAACCGGGACTAGCCCCGGGGAGCTGTTTTTT.

The chain has TRBV6-1 and TRBJ1-5; no reliable D call. CDR1 MNHNS and CDR2 SASEGT come from the germline V gene. V lost 7 bases and J lost 7, with 14 bases in between. This CDR3 spans 13 amino acids. The CDR3 nucleotides are TGTGCCAGCAACTTAGGCGTCTTGCAGCCCCAGCATTTT. This encodes CASNLGVLQPQHF.

This clone was seen only once. The rearrangement uses TRBV10-3 and TRBJ2-3, with D uncertain. Germline V gene sequence: CDR1 ENHRY, CDR2 SYGVKD. The CDR3 has 12 residues. V gave up 5 bases and J gave up 6 bases, with 9 bases separating them. CDR3 protein: CAISKSLDTQYF. The CDR3 region has the DNA TGTGCCATCAGTAAATCACTTGATACGCAGTATTTT.

This chain links TRBV14 with TRBJ2-7; D gene ambiguous. The CDR3 is 13 residues long. V was trimmed by 6 bases and J by 2 bases, leaving 11 bases between them. The germline CDR1 and CDR2 sequences are SGHDN and FVKESK. CDR3 coding DNA: TGTGCCAGCAGTCGGGCAGACACCTACGAGCAGTACTTC. Its translation: CASSRADTYEQYF. Complete variable domain (other parts from reference TRBV14 and TRBJ2-7): EAGVTQFPSHSVIEKGQTVTLRCDPISGHDNLYWYRRVMGKEIKFLLHFVKESKQDESGMPNNRFLAERTGGTYSTLKVQPAELEDSGVYFCASSRADTYEQYFGPGTRLTVT.

The chain is built from TRBV18 and TRBJ2-1; D is unclear. In germline, CDR1 is KGHSH, CDR2 LQKENI. V was trimmed by 5 bases and J by 6 bases, leaving 11 bases between them. The CDR3 totals 13 residues. CDR3 sequence (DNA): TGTGCCAGCTCAGAGTCCTCGGGCAATGAGCAGTTCTTC. Its protein product is CASSESSGNEQFF.

The chain employs TRBV19 and TRBJ1-1; D not resolved. CDR3 length equals 13 residues. V was pared by 10 bases and J by 3 bases, with 15 bases between. Germline V CDR1 and CDR2: LNHDA, SQIVND (reference sequence). CDR3 coding DNA: TGTGCCACTCTCAGCGGTCGGTACACTGAAGCTTTCTTT. It yields the protein CATLSGRYTEAFF.

On this clone itself: A read error may account for a junction end that differs from germline. This chain joins TRBV7-7 and TRBJ2-2; 12 nucleotides match TRBD2. Germline CDR1 reads SSHAT; CDR2 reads FNYEAQ (reference sequence). This CDR3 is built from 18 residues. DNA of the CDR3: TGTGCTAGCAGCTTGAACCCTAGCGGGAGGGCGAACACCGGGGAGCTGTTTTTT. Translating gives CASSLNPSGRANTGELFF.

The rearrangement uses TRBV27 and TRBJ2-3; TRBD1 matches at 7 bases. V dropped 2 bases and J dropped 5; count of bases not matched to a gene: 7. CDR3 length: 15 amino acids. In germline, CDR1 is MNHEY, CDR2 SMNVEV (reference sequence). Written as DNA, the CDR3 is TGTGCCAGCAGTTTAGCAGCTACAGGGGTAGATACGCAGTATTTT. Protein product: CASSLAATGVDTQYF.

The count of this clone is one. This chain uses TRBV19 with TRBJ1-3; D remains ambiguous. The length of the CDR3 is 13 residues. Between the trimmed V and J ends, which lost 11 bases and 0 bases, there was a span of 11 bases. The germline V gene encodes CDR1 LNHDA and CDR2 SQIVND (reference sequence). The CDR3 DNA reads TGTGCCTGCATCCAGAACTCTGGAAACACCATATATTTT. Protein sequence: CACIQNSGNTIYF. Full variable domain (missing parts from reference TRBV19 and TRBJ1-3): DGGITQSPKYLFRKEGQNVTLSCEQNLNHDAMYWYRQDPGQGLRLIYYSQIVNDFQKGDIAEGYSVSREKKESFPLTVTSAQKNPTAFYLCACIQNSGNTIYFGEGSWLTVV.

The genes are TRBV7-2 and TRBJ2-2; tentatively, D is TRBD2 (6 bases). The CDR3 contains 14 residues. V dropped 6 bases and J dropped 0 bases, with 8 bases sitting between them. The germline V gene has CDR1 SGHTA and CDR2 FQGNSA. As DNA, the CDR3 is TGTGCCAGCAGGCGGGGCTCGAACACCGGGGAGCTGTTTTTT. Amino acid sequence: CASRRGSNTGELFF.

This sequence joins TRBV5-5 and TRBJ2-3; perhaps TRBD1 as D (6 bases). Germline lookup yields CDR1 SGHKS and CDR2 YYEKEE (reference sequence). Between the trimmed V and J ends, which lost 1 base and 7 bases, there was a span of 16 bases. The CDR3 has 15 residues. The chain's CDR3 is CASSLTGTKTYTQYF. In nucleotides, the CDR3 is TGTGCCAGCAGCTTGACCGGGACAAAGACTTATACGCAGTATTTT.

The genes are TRBV5-1 and TRBJ2-5; D is undetermined. V lost 1 base and J 0 bases, leaving 4 bases between the germline ends. Germline values: CDR1 SGHRS, CDR2 YFSETQ. The CDR3 length is 13 residues. The CDR3 reads CASSLTNQETQYF. Written as DNA, the CDR3 is TGCGCCAGCAGCTTGACTAACCAAGAGACCCAGTACTTC.

This clone appeared a few times. CDR3 DNA: TGTGCCAGCAGTTACCTAAGTAAGGACACTGAAGCTTTCTTT. It translates to CASSYLSKDTEAFF. This chain connects TRBV6-5 to TRBJ1-1; no firm D call. The CDR3 totals 14 residues. Germline V lookup: CDR1 MNHEY, CDR2 SVGAGI. The germline V and J ends were trimmed by 2 bases and 3 bases, with 10 bases remaining between them.

V is TRBV6-5 and J is TRBJ1-3; D might be TRBD1 (5 bases). V was clipped by 2 bases and J by 4 bases, with 15 bases between them. Germline V gene lookup returns CDR1 MNHEY and CDR2 SVGAGI. This CDR3 contains 16 residues. The CDR3 nucleotides read TGTGCCAGCAGTTACCGGCGGGGGACCCCCGGAAACACCATATATTTT. This gives the protein CASSYRRGTPGNTIYF.

This clone was observed once. The rearrangement uses TRBV19 and TRBJ2-6; 8 bases fit TRBD1. This CDR3 contains 13 residues. The germline CDR1 and CDR2 sequences are LNHDA and SQIVND (reference sequence). The V and J ends lost 6 bases and 14 bases, in that order; junction bases with no gene match: 9. The CDR3 nucleotides are TGTGCCAGTAGAGGAGACAGGGGAGGCTTCCTGACTTTC. Protein: CASRGDRGGFLTF.

The CDR3 sequence is CASSRSPSGNTIYF. The DNA of the CDR3 is TGTGCCAGCAGCCGGAGCCCGAGTGGAAACACCATATATTTT. This chain connects TRBV5-5 to TRBJ1-3; D ambiguous. CDR1 SGHKS and CDR2 YYEKEE come from the germline V gene (reference sequence). This CDR3 is built from 14 residues. V shed 4 bases and J shed 3 bases, with 11 bases lying between them. Full variable domain (outside the CDR3, taken from reference TRBV5-5 and TRBJ1-3): DAGVTQSPTHLIKTRGQQVTLRCSPISGHKSVSWYQQVLGQGPQFIFQYYEKEERGRGNFPDRFSARQFPNYSSELNVNALLLGDSALYLCASSRSPSGNTIYFGEGSWLTVV.

The chain joins TRBV28 to TRBJ2-7; D is uncertain. Germline values: CDR1 MDHEN, CDR2 SYDVKM. The CDR3 has 14 residues. V was trimmed by 3 bases and J by 1 base, leaving 10 bases between them. CDR3 residues: CASSLDQNSYEQYF. As DNA, the CDR3 is TGTGCCAGCAGTTTGGACCAAAATTCCTACGAGCAGTACTTC.

The gene calls are TRBV15 and TRBJ1-5; D may be TRBD1 (5 bases). V was clipped by 0 bases and J by 2 bases, with 17 bases between them. This CDR3 has 18 amino acids. Per germline, CDR1 LNHNV and CDR2 YYDKDF (reference sequence). The CDR3 reads CATSRDPGYGGGNQPQHF. Written as DNA, the CDR3 is TGTGCCACCAGCAGAGACCCAGGGTACGGTGGTGGCAATCAGCCCCAGCATTTT.

The V and J genes are TRBV7-2 and TRBJ1-3; no clear D. This CDR3 has 17 amino acids. Per the germline V gene, CDR1 is SGHTA and CDR2 is FQGNSA. V was cut by 1 base and J by 4 bases, with 17 bases left in between. CDR3 DNA: TGTGCCAGCAGCTTAGAGACCGGCATTCCGAGCGGAAACACCATATATTTT. Translation: CASSLETGIPSGNTIYF.